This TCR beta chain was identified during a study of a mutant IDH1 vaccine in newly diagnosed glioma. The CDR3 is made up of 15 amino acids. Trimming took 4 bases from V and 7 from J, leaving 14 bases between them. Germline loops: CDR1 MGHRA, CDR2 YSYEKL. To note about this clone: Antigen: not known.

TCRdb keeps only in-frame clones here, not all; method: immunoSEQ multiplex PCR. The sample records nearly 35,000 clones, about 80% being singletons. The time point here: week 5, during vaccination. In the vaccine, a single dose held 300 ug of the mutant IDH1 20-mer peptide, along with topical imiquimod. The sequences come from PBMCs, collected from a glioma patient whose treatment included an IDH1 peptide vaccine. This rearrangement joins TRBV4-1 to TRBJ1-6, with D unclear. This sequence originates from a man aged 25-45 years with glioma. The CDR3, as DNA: TGCGCCAGCAGCCGGACTACCGGGGAAAATTCACCCCTCCACTTT. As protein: CASSRTTGENSPLHF.